This T cell receptor beta chain comes out of a study of T cell responses to AZD1222 COVID-19 vaccine. Trimming removed 2 bases from V and 10 bases from J; junction bases left unmatched: 9. Germline CDR1 ENHRY, CDR2 SYGVKD. This CDR3 is 15 amino acids long. The protocol was immunoSEQ multiplex PCR, while the TCRdb copy is restricted to in-frame clones and leaves out a portion. The sample contains over 120,000 clones, approximately 91% of which appear only once. Material: peripheral blood, obtained 28 days after the second dose of the MenACWY control vaccine. This clonotype was obtained from an adult who received the MenACWY meningococcal vaccine as a control. The chain uses TRBV10-3 and TRBJ2-1; 9 nucleotides align to TRBD1. The CDR3 protein is CAISERGTGSKEQFF. CDR3 DNA: TGTGCCATCAGTGAGAGAGGGACAGGGTCTAAGGAGCAGTTCTTC.